The clone carrying this TCR beta chain turned up a few times. Antigen specificity is unknown. Trimming cost V 4 bases and J 5 bases, with 17 bases left between them. Germline loops: CDR1 MDHEN, CDR2 SYDVKM. This CDR3 spans 15 amino acids. A multiplex PCR was run with 60 Vbeta primers and 13 Jbeta primers. Sequencing used immunoSEQ multiplex PCR; TCRdb keeps in-frame clones, though not all of them. The table lists more than 110,000 clones, roughly 9.8% of them singletons. These data are taken from a study of cytomegalovirus exposure and HLA in healthy donors. Study-wide background: Among fewer than 500 genotyped donors, approximately 80% fell in the Caucasian-associated ancestry cluster.

Study-level findings and limits: Later analysis revealed greater clonal expansion in HLA-associated TCR beta chains than in equally common others. Within an earlier analysis, most TCR beta V segments proved productive either about 87% or about 30% of the time. The authors enumerated 180 or so TCR beta chains as linked to cytomegalovirus.

This chain links TRBV28 with TRBJ2-5; the D gene is possibly TRBD1 (6 bases). The source of this sequence is a man aged 50 to 59 in good health and CMV-seronegative. The sample taken for sequencing was PBMCs. The CDR3 protein is CASSSRTARGETQYF. CDR3 bases: TGTGCCAGCAGTTCCCGGACGGCTAGGGGGGAGACCCAGTACTTC.